This T cell receptor beta chain derives from a study of blood T cell repertoires in COVID-19. Study-wide background: From T cells, B-cell-depleted T cells, or PBMCs came the material, which was cDNA or gDNA.

Method: immunoSEQ multiplex PCR; TCRdb's copy keeps in-frame clones and lacks some. The sample includes about 210,000 clones, roughly 80% of them seen just once. The CDR3 has 14 residues. Germline V gene sequence: CDR1 MDHEN, CDR2 SYDVKM. V was pared by 6 bases and J by 4 bases, with 5 bases of the junction left unmatched. This clone was picked up one time. This receptor was obtained from a man in his fifties or sixties with acute or convalescent COVID-19. This chain connects TRBV28 to TRBJ2-4; 8 positions agree with TRBD2. Sequencing was done on a sample of peripheral blood. The CDR3 reads CASSPSGGKNIQYF. CDR3 DNA sequence: TGTGCCAGCAGCCCGTCGGGGGGGAAAAACATTCAGTACTTC.